A single sample is the source of the 16 T cell receptor beta chains below, sequenced in a study of CD8 T cells in ankylosing spondylitis listed by TCRdb under 2017. What the authors observed across the whole study: A TCR beta motif made up of several highly homologous amino acid variants appeared to be characteristic of blood from ankylosing spondylitis patients.

Their antigens are not known. The method was 5' RACE. The listed sequencing device is Illumina HiSeq 2500. TCRdb ran its own pipeline on the public reads, namely fastp trimming at Q25 and MiXCR clone calling, and kept in-frame beta chains. A single entry per CDR3 protein holds the most common genes and DNA from its merged rows. The sample has over 400,000 distinct CDR3 sequences on record, roughly a quarter of them singletons. 0.75% to 0.9% of the sample is taken by the ten largest. The sequenced material came from blood, either unsorted or a sorted T cell fraction (not recorded which). These receptors all come from a male donor with ankylosing spondylitis.

The chain links TRBV15 to TRBJ2-3; no clear D. V gave up 4 bases and J gave up 4 bases, with 9 bases separating them. The CDR3 runs 13 residues. Germline V gene data show CDR1 as LNHNV and CDR2 as YYDKDF (reference sequence). In nucleotides, the CDR3 is TGTGCCACCAGCATTGTCGCGGCAGATACGCAGTATTTT. Protein sequence: CATSIVAADTQYF.

V gene TRBV11-2 combines with J gene TRBJ2-2; perhaps D is TRBD1 or TRBD2 (5 bases each). CDR3 length equals 14 residues. The V end was cut by 11 bases, the J end by 1 base, with 14 bases between. Germline-derived CDR1 and CDR2 are SGHAT and FQNNGV. The CDR3 reads CASSGLLNTGELFF. CDR3 nucleotides: TGTGCCTCCTCGGGGCTGCTGAACACCGGGGAGCTGTTTTTT.

The sample holds a few counts of this clonotype. The V and J genes are TRBV6-2 or TRBV6-3 and TRBJ2-1, with 9 nucleotides matching TRBD2. V dropped 7 bases and J dropped 1; count of bases not matched to a gene: 5. CDR1 is MNHEY and CDR2 is SVGEGT in the germline V gene. There are 15 residues in the CDR3. CDR3 DNA: TGTGCCAGCAAGCGGGAGGCGGGTTCCTACAATGAGCAGTTCTTC. This codes for CASKREAGSYNEQFF.

The V and J genes are TRBV3-1 and TRBJ2-3, with 10 positions matching TRBD2. V lost 4 bases, J lost 10 bases, and 8 bases stayed unmatched. The V gene's germline CDR1 is LGHDT and CDR2 YNNKEL (reference sequence). The CDR3 contains 14 residues. CDR3: CASSPPSGRGAQYF. The CDR3 DNA follows: TGTGCCAGCAGCCCCCCTAGCGGGAGAGGGGCGCAGTATTTT.

The chain links TRBV9 to TRBJ1-1; TRBD1 aligns across 9 bases. From germline, CDR1 is SGDLS and CDR2 YYNGEE. The CDR3 has 16 amino acids. The V and J ends lost 1 base and 4 bases, in that order; junction bases with no gene match: 8. The DNA for the CDR3 is TGTGCCAGCAGCGTAAATACGGGACAGGGAAGCACTGAAGCTTTCTTT. It encodes CASSVNTGQGSTEAFF.

The chain carries TRBV3-1 and TRBJ2-7; tentative D call: TRBD2 (6 bases). Between the trimmed V and J ends, which lost 2 bases and 3 bases, there was a span of 8 bases. In germline, CDR1 is LGHDT, CDR2 YNNKEL (reference sequence). The CDR3 spans 13 residues. CDR3 protein: CASSQRGGYEQYF. CDR3 DNA sequence: TGTGCCAGCAGCCAACGGGGAGGCTACGAGCAGTACTTC.

V and J are TRBV9 and TRBJ1-4, with 10 bases identical to TRBD1. V trimming: 1 base; J trimming: 8 bases; junction bases outside the gene matches: 8. The CDR3 has 16 residues. Germline V lookup: CDR1 SGDLS, CDR2 YYNGEE. The CDR3 DNA reads as TGTGCCAGCAGCGTAATCGTGGGACAGGGGAGGGAAAAACTGTTTTTT. It is translated as CASSVIVGQGREKLFF.

This clonotype was seen a handful of times. The V and J genes are TRBV6-5 and TRBJ1-2; D uncertain. Trimming took off 2 bases at V and 7 bases at J, with 20 bases between the two ends. This CDR3 contains 16 residues. Germline V gene sequence: CDR1 MNHEY, CDR2 SVGAGI. The chain's CDR3 is CASSYDGPPGESGYTF. DNA for the CDR3: TGTGCCAGCAGTTACGATGGGCCCCCCGGAGAGAGTGGCTACACCTTC.

The chain has TRBV3-1 and TRBJ1-4; no reliable D call. This CDR3 has 17 residues. Germline V gene data show CDR1 as LGHDT and CDR2 as YNNKEL (reference sequence). Trimming removed 1 base at V and 10 bases at J, with 22 bases between. In DNA, the CDR3 is TGTGCCAGCAGCCAAGTCTTTACCGAAGACCCCCGGGGAAAACTGTTTTTT. Protein: CASSQVFTEDPRGKLFF.

This clonotype was observed at least ten times. This rearrangement joins TRBV5-1 to TRBJ1-5; D is perhaps TRBD1 (6 bases). Germline values: CDR1 SGHRS, CDR2 YFSETQ. The germline V and J ends were trimmed by 3 bases and 5 bases, with 12 bases remaining between them. The CDR3 covers 14 residues. CDR3 protein: CASSSGQGDQPQHF. Written as DNA, the CDR3 is TGCGCCAGCAGCTCGGGACAAGGGGATCAGCCCCAGCATTTT.

This clonotype was seen a handful of times. The rearrangement links TRBV12-3 or TRBV12-4 to TRBJ1-1, with D tentatively TRBD1 (5 bases). The V end lost 5 bases, the J end lost 4 bases, and 14 bases lay between the germline ends. The CDR3 length is 14 residues. DNA of the CDR3: TGTGCCAGCAGTATCAATCCGAGGGGCACTGAAGCTTTCTTT. Amino acids: CASSINPRGTEAFF.

The J gene is TRBJ1-5, the V gene TRBV18; D not resolved. The CDR3 sequence is 14 residues long. The germline CDR1 and CDR2 sequences are KGHSH and LQKENI. Deletions cut 2 bases from V and 2 bases from J, with 7 bases between. The CDR3 loop reads CASSPEGGNQPQHF. CDR3 in DNA: TGTGCCAGCTCACCAGAAGGAGGCAATCAGCCCCAGCATTTT.

V usage is TRBV10-2 and J usage is TRBJ2-1, with TRBD2 as a possible D gene (5 bases). The CDR3 totals 14 residues. Germline V CDR1 and CDR2: WSHSY, SAAADI. V was trimmed by 4 bases and J by 4 bases, leaving 11 bases between them. The DNA of the CDR3 is TGCGCCAGCAGTGTCTCGGGATCATACAATGAGCAGTTCTTC. Translated: CASSVSGSYNEQFF.

This clonotype appeared a few times. This rearrangement joins TRBV6-7 to TRBJ1-5; D is undetermined. TRBV6-7 is filed as an ORF, its function uncertain. The V end was cut by 2 bases, the J end by 9 bases, with 11 bases between. The CDR3 spans 13 residues. This CDR3 reads CASSYVEAPPQHF. Here the CDR3 DNA reads TGTGCCAGCAGTTACGTTGAGGCGCCGCCCCAGCATTTT.

The chain uses TRBV5-1 and TRBJ1-5; no reliable D call. The V end was cut by 4 bases, the J end by 6 bases, with 17 bases between. Germline V gene sequence: CDR1 SGHRS, CDR2 YFSETQ. This CDR3 spans 15 amino acids. The CDR3 region is CASSPELGTGQPQHF. The CDR3 DNA sequence: TGCGCCAGCAGCCCCGAACTCGGCACGGGTCAGCCCCAGCATTTT.

This clonotype has a handful of counts. The chain links TRBV13 to TRBJ2-7, with 9 bases that match TRBD1. The CDR3 sequence is 14 residues long. The trim removed 5 bases at V and 6 bases at J, leaving 8 bases unmatched. Germline CDR1 reads PRHDT; CDR2 reads FYEKMQ (reference sequence). CDR3 sequence (DNA): TGTGCCAGCAGCCCAGTCCGGGACAGGGCCGAGCAGTACTTC. It yields the protein CASSPVRDRAEQYF.